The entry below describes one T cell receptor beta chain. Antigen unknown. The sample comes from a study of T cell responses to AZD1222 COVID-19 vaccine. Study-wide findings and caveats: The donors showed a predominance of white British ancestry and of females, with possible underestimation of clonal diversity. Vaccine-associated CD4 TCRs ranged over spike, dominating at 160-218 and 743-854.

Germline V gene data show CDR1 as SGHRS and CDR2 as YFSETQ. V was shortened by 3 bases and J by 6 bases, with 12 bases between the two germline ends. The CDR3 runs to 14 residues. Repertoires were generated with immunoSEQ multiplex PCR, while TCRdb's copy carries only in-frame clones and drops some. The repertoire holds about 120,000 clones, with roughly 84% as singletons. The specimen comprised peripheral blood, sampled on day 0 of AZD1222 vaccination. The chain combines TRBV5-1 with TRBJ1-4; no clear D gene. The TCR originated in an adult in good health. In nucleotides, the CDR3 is TGCGCCAGCAGCTACGGGAGGATTGATGAAAAACTGTTTTTT. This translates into CASSYGRIDEKLFF.